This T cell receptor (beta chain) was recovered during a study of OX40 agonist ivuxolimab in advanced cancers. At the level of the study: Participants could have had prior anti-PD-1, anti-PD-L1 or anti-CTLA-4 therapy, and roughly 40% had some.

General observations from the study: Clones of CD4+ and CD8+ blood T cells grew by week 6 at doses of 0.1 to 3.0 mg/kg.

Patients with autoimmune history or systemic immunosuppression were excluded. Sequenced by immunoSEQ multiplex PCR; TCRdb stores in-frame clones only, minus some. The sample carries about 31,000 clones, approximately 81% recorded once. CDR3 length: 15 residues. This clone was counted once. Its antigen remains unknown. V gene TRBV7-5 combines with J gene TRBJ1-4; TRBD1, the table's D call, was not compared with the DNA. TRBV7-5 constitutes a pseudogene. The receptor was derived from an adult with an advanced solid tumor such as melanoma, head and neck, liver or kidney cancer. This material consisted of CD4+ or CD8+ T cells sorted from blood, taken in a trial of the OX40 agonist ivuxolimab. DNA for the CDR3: TGTGTCAGAAGCTTAGCGCAGGGGACCCTTGAAAAACTGTTTTTT. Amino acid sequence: CVRSLAQGTLEKLFF.